The clone carrying this T cell receptor (beta chain) is a singleton in its sample. Its antigen is not known. The germline V gene has CDR1 LNHDA and CDR2 SQIVND (reference sequence). The V end lost 6 bases, the J end lost 3 bases, and 12 bases lay between the germline ends. The CDR3 is 14 amino acids. The record originates from a study of T cell responses to AZD1222 COVID-19 vaccine. Notes on the study in general: White British people made up most donors, females outnumbered males, and clonal diversity was possibly underestimated. Epitopes outside B.1.351 and B.1.1.7 mutated regions reportedly drew nearly half of spike TCRs. Repertoires were obtained only post-peak T cell response.

Profiling relied on immunoSEQ multiplex PCR, and the TCRdb table lists in-frame clones only, not all of them. The sample contains about 140,000 clones, about 89% of which appear only once. This rearrangement joins TRBV19 to TRBJ2-1; possible D gene TRBD1, 6 bases. The receptor's source is an adult in good health. The sample here was peripheral blood, taken on day 0 of AZD1222 vaccination. Written as DNA, the CDR3 is TGTGCCAGTAGCCCGGGACAATACTACAATGAGCAGTTCTTC. Residues: CASSPGQYYNEQFF.